Relative to its sample, the clone carrying this TCR beta chain is large. Its antigen is still unknown. The sample originates from a study of vaccination and CD4 T cells after COVID-19. General observations from the study: SARS-CoV-2-reactive clonotypes showed a nonsignificant median rise from approximately 21 to 40.

V shed 5 bases and J shed 5 bases, with 8 bases lying between them. CDR3 length: 12 residues. Germline values: CDR1 SGHVS, CDR2 FQNEAQ. Treatment meaning: roughly 11-day PBMC culture with coronavirus spike peptide pools or control peptides (ViraFEST assay). Cultured CD4+ T-cell DNA underwent Oncomine TCR Beta short-read sequencing. TCRdb analysed the PCR reads with MiXCR anew, one entry per CDR3 protein. This table holds 4,100 or so distinct CDR3 sequences, roughly a fifth found once. The specimen was CD4+ T cells from blood, cultured in vitro. The chain has TRBV7-8 and TRBJ2-3; D unclear. The clonotype originates from a human donor who had recovered from COVID-19. The CDR3 coding sequence is TGTGCCAGCAGCCCAATGGGAGATACGCAGTATTTT. Protein sequence: CASSPMGDTQYF.